This TCR beta chain was identified during a study of blood T cell repertoires in COVID-19. Across the whole study: COVID-19 samples collected from the United States, Italy and Spain covered acute and convalescent phases. The cDNA or gDNA used as material had been derived from T cells, B-cell-depleted T cells, or PBMCs.

Original data processing: Amplification of reference gene primers was used by the study to estimate nucleated cell counts. This table comes from immunoSEQ multiplex PCR, and its TCRdb copy is limited to in-frame clones, with some not included. V, J and clone size derive from that table, while D and trimming were established from the DNA sequence. The table lists tens of thousands of clones, around 81% of them singletons, with 20% in the top ten. This CDR3 is built from 18 residues. Trimming took 1 base from V and 0 from J; bases not matched to a gene: 11. Germline V CDR1 and CDR2: SGHVS, FNYEAQ. The TCR sequence derives from a woman in her 70s with acute or convalescent COVID-19. The chain links TRBV7-6 to TRBJ2-7, with 8 bases identical to TRBD2. Input material: peripheral blood. The CDR3 DNA is TGTGCCAGCAGCTTAGTCGGATACACTAGCGGAAGCTCCTACGAGCAGTACTTC. Protein: CASSLVGYTSGSSYEQYF.